This is a list of T cell receptor beta chains from one sample in a study of T cells in Graves' hyperthyroidism and ophthalmopathy. TCRdb reprocessed the multiplex PCR reads via MiXCR and lists one record per CDR3 protein. This table has hundreds of thousands of distinct CDR3 sequences, around a sixth appearing once. The sample consisted of blood. These receptors came from a woman under 30 with Graves' hyperthyroidism that later progressed to Graves' ophthalmopathy. Both conserved end residues are part of each CDR3. Fields, in order: CDR3 protein, CDR3 DNA, D gene, J gene, clone size, V gene. The D gene is left open where the match is weak. Only some rows state a clone size, as once, few, many or a class for expanded clones.

cdr3_aa: CASRTSGRIYNEQFF
cdr3_nt: TGTGCCAGTAGGACTAGCGGGAGAATCTACAATGAGCAGTTCTTC
d_call: TRBD2
j_call: TRBJ2-1
clone_size: many
v_call: TRBV19

cdr3_aa: CSARSTSQEQFF
cdr3_nt: TGCAGTGCTAGATCAACTAGCCAGGAGCAGTTCTTC
d_call: -
j_call: TRBJ2-1
clone_size: many
v_call: TRBV20-1

cdr3_aa: CASGTGGYEQYF
cdr3_nt: TGCGCCAGCGGCACAGGGGGGTACGAGCAGTACTTC
d_call: TRBD1
j_call: TRBJ2-7
clone_size: many
v_call: TRBV5-1

cdr3_aa: CSATHLLAGSSYEQYF
cdr3_nt: TGCAGTGCTACCCACCTACTAGCGGGAAGCTCCTACGAGCAGTACTTC
d_call: TRBD2
j_call: TRBJ2-7
clone_size: many
v_call: TRBV20-1

cdr3_aa: CASSRRGGASSYNEQFF
cdr3_nt: TGTGCCAGCAGCCGGAGGGGTGGGGCTTCCTCCTACAATGAGCAGTTCTTC
d_call: -
j_call: TRBJ2-1
clone_size: few
v_call: TRBV7-8

cdr3_aa: CASSNDGEETQYF
cdr3_nt: TGTGCCAGCAGCAACGACGGAGAAGAGACCCAGTACTTC
d_call: -
j_call: TRBJ2-5
clone_size: many
v_call: TRBV6-1

cdr3_aa: CASSLSASGTYYEQYF
cdr3_nt: TGTGCCAGCAGTTTAAGTGCTAGCGGGACGTACTACGAGCAGTACTTC
d_call: TRBD2
j_call: TRBJ2-7
clone_size: many
v_call: TRBV27

cdr3_aa: CSARPPTGDLGGYTF
cdr3_nt: TGCAGTGCTAGACCTCCTACCGGGGACCTAGGTGGCTACACCTTC
d_call: -
j_call: TRBJ1-2
clone_size: many
v_call: TRBV20-1

cdr3_aa: CASSGAGGLYGYTF
cdr3_nt: TGTGCCAGCAGCGGGGCCGGGGGGCTCTATGGCTACACCTTC
d_call: -
j_call: TRBJ1-2
clone_size: many
v_call: TRBV7-2

cdr3_aa: CASSLPSGLVEVRDEQFF
cdr3_nt: TGTGCCAGCAGTCTCCCGTCGGGGTTAGTAGAAGTCCGCGATGAGCAGTTCTTC
d_call: -
j_call: TRBJ2-1
clone_size: many
v_call: TRBV6-1

cdr3_aa: CASSSGSREFDTEAFF
cdr3_nt: TGTGCCAGCAGCTCGGGGAGCAGGGAATTCGACACTGAAGCTTTCTTT
d_call: -
j_call: TRBJ1-1
clone_size: -
v_call: TRBV5-5

cdr3_aa: CSVDKGNEQFF
cdr3_nt: TGCAGCGTTGACAAGGGAAATGAGCAGTTCTTC
d_call: -
j_call: TRBJ2-1
clone_size: few
v_call: TRBV29-1

cdr3_aa: CASSTDGSSSYEQYF
cdr3_nt: TGTGCCAGCAGTACTGACGGAAGCAGCTCCTACGAGCAGTACTTC
d_call: -
j_call: TRBJ2-7
clone_size: few
v_call: TRBV6-1

cdr3_aa: CSARGSEDTQYF
cdr3_nt: TGCAGTGCTAGGGGGTCGGAGGATACGCAGTATTTT
d_call: -
j_call: TRBJ2-3
clone_size: many
v_call: TRBV20-1

cdr3_aa: CASSFPGDAYF
cdr3_nt: TGTGCCAGCAGTTTCCCGGGCGATGCGTACTTC
d_call: -
j_call: TRBJ2-7
clone_size: -
v_call: TRBV28

cdr3_aa: CASSPGAMNTEAFF
cdr3_nt: TGTGCCAGCTCACCAGGAGCGATGAACACTGAAGCTTTCTTT
d_call: -
j_call: TRBJ1-1
clone_size: many
v_call: TRBV18

cdr3_aa: CASRRNLRRGRVLDTQYF
cdr3_nt: TGTGCCAGCCGCCGGAATTTGCGGCGCGGGAGGGTGTTAGATACGCAGTATTTT
d_call: TRBD2
j_call: TRBJ2-3
clone_size: -
v_call: TRBV2

cdr3_aa: CASSLAGPSEQFF
cdr3_nt: TGTGCCAGCAGCTTAGCGGGCCCTTCCGAGCAGTTCTTC
d_call: -
j_call: TRBJ2-1
clone_size: many
v_call: TRBV11-1